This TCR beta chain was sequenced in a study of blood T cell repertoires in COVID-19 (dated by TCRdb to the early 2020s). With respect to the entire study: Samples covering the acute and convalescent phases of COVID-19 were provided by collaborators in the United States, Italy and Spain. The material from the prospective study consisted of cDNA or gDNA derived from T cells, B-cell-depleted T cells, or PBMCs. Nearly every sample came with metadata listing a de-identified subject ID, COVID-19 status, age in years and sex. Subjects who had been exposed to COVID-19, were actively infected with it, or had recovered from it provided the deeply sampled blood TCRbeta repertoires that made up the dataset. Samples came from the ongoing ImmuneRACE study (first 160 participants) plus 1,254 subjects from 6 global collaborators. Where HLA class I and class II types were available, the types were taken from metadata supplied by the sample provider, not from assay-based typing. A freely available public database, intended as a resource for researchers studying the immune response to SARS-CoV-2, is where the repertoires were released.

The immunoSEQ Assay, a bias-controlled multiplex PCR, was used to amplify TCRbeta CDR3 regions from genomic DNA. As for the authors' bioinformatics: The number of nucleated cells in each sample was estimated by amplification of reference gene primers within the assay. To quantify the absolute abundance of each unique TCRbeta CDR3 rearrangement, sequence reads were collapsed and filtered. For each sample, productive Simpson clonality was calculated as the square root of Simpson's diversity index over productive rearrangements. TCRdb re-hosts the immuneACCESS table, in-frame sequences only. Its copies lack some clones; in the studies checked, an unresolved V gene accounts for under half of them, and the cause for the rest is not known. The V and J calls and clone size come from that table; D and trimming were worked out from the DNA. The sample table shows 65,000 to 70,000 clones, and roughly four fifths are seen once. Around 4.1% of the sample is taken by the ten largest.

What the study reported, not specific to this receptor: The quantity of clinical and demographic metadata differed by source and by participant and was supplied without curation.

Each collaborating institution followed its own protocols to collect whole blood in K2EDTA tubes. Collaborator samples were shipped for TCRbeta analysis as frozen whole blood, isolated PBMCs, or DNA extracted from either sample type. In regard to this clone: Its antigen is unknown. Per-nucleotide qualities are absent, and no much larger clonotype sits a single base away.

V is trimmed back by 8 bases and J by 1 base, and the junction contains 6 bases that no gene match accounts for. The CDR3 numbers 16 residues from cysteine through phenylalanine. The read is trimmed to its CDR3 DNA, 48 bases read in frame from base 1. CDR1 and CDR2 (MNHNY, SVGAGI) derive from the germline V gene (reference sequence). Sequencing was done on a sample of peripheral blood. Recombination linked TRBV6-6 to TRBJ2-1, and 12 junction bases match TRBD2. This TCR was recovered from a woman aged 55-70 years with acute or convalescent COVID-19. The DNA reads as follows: TGTGCCAGCGTAACTAGCGGGGGGTTATCCTACAATGAGCAGTTCTTC. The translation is CASVTSGGLSYNEQFF.